This T cell receptor (beta chain) was sequenced in a study of T cells in Graves' hyperthyroidism and ophthalmopathy. In the study overall: Peripheral blood was secured at the point of initial diagnosis, before any treatment. Overall study results and limits: From stable hyperthyroidism, ophthalmopathy was set apart by a 13 V-J model. Model predictions of ophthalmopathy came a median approximately 6 months before onset. In blood, most of the thyroid clonotypes expanded above 0.001 were also present.

RNA transcripts provided the source from which TCR beta CDR3 regions were amplified. First-round RT-PCR of the TCR CDR3 relied on the HTBI primer set. MiXCR, run by TCRdb on the multiplex PCR reads, gives a single entry per CDR3 protein. The data contain around 370,000 distinct CDR3 sequences, about a fifth of them seen just once; the ten biggest clones take up around two fifths. The germline V and J ends were trimmed by 0 bases and 6 bases, with 8 bases remaining between them. The CDR3 runs 14 residues. CDR1 is MGHRA, CDR2 YSYEKL, per germline. In regard to this clonotype: What it recognizes is unknown.

The TCR originated in a man aged 18-30 years with Graves' ophthalmopathy. Material: blood. This rearrangement joins TRBV4-1 to TRBJ2-2; D not resolved. The CDR3 protein is CASSQDGPSGELFF. The CDR3 nucleotides read TGCGCCAGCAGCCAAGATGGACCTTCCGGGGAGCTGTTTTTT.